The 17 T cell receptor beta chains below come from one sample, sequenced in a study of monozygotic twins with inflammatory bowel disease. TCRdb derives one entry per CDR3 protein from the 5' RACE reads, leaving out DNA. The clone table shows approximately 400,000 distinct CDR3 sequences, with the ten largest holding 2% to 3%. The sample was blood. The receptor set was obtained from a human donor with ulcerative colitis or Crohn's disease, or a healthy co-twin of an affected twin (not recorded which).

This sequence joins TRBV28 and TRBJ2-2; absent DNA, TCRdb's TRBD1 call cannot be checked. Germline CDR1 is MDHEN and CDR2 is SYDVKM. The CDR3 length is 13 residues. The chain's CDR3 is CASAGVNTGELFF.

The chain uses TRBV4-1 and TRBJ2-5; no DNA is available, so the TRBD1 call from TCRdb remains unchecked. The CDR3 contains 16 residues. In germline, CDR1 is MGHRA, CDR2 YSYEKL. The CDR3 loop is CASSPFRDRGLETQYF.

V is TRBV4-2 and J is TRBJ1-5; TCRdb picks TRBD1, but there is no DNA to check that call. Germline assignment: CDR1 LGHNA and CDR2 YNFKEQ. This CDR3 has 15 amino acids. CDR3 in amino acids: CASSPRTGTDQPQHF.

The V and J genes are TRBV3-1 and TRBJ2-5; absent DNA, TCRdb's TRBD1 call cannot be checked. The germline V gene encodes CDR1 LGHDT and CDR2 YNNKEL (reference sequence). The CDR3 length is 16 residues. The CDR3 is CASSQDITGGLETQYF.

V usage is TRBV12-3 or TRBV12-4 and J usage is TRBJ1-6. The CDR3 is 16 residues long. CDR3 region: CASLPGARSYNSPLHF.

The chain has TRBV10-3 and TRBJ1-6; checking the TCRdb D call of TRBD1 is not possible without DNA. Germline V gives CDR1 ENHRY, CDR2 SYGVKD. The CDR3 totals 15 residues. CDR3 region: CAISEGQGGNSPLHF.

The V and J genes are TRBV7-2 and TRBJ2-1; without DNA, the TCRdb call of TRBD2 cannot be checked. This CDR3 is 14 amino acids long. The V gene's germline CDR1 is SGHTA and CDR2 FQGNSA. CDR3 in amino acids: CASSLGSGTGEQFF.

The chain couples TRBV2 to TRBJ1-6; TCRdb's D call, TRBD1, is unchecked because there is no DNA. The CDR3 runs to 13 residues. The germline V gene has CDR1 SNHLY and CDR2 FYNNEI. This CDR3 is CASSVEGFPPLHF.

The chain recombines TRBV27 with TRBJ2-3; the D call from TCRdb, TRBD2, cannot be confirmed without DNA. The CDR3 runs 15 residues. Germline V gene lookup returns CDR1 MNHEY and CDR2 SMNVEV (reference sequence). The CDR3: CASSPSGRAPDTQYF.

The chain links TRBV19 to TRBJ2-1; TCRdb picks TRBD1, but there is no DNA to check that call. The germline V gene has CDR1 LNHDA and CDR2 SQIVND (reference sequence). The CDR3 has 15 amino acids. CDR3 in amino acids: CASSIRGFRNNEQFF.

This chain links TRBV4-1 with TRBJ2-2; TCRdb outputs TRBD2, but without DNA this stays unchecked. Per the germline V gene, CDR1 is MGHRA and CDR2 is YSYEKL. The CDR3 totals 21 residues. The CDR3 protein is CASSQDTPLAGGNLDTGELFF.

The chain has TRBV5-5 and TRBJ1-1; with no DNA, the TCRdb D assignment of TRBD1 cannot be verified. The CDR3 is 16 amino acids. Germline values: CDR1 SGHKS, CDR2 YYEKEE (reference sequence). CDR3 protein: CASSPWDRGLSPEAFF.

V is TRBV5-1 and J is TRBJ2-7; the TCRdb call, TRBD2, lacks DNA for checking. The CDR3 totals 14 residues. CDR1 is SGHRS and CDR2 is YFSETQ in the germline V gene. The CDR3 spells CASSLTAGYYEQYF.

The CDR3: CASSYRGGVAFF. The V gene is TRBV28, the J gene TRBJ1-1; TCRdb returns TRBD1, unconfirmable since there is no DNA. The CDR3 runs to 12 residues. Germline lookup yields CDR1 MDHEN and CDR2 SYDVKM.

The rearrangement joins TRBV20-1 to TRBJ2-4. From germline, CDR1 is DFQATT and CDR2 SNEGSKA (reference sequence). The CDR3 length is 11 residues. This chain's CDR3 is CSARDRDIQYF.

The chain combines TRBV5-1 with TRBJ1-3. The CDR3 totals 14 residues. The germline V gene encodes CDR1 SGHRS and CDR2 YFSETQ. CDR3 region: CASSLDTSGNTIYF.

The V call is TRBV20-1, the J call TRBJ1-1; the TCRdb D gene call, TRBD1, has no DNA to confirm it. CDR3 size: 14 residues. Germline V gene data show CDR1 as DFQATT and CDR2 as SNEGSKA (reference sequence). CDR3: CSASLGQVNTEAFF.